Described below is a single T cell receptor (beta chain) sequence and its context. Trimming left V 1 base short and J 3 bases short, with 7 bases between. Germline V gene lookup returns CDR1 GTSNPN and CDR2 SVGIG (reference sequence). There are 13 residues in the CDR3. Each donor was nominally healthy when sampled (though unrecorded immune exposures were likely). The sample is drawn from a study of cytomegalovirus exposure and HLA in healthy donors. Study-level information: When 350 to 400 donors were genotyped, roughly 78% of them were found to fall in the Caucasian-associated ancestry cluster.

Primers for the PCR totalled 60 Vbeta and 13 Jbeta. Some clones are missing from TCRdb's copy, which holds only in-frame ones; the method was immunoSEQ multiplex PCR. Among about 82,000 clones listed, more than 60% were seen once. Material for sequencing was PBMCs. This sequence originates from a human donor in good health. The chain is built from TRBV30 and TRBJ1-5; D ambiguous. DNA of the CDR3: TGTGCCTGGAGTGGAGGATTCAATCAGCCCCAGCATTTT. Translating gives CAWSGGFNQPQHF.